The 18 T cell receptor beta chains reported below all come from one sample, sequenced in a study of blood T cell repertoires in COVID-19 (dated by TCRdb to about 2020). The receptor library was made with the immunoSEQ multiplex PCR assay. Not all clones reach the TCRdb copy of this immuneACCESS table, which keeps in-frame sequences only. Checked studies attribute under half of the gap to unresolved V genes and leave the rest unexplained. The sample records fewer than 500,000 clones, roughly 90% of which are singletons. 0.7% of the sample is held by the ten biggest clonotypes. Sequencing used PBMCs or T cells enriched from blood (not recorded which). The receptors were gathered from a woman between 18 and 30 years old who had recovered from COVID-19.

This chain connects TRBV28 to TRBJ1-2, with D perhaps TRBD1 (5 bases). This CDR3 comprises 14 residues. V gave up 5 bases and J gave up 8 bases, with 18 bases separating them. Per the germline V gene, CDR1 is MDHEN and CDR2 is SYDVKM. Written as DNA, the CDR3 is TGTGCCAGCAGTACCGATCAGGGTCTTGAAGGCTACACCTTC. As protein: CASSTDQGLEGYTF.

The CDR3 reads CATSMGQDWGEQFF. The CDR3 bases are TGTGCCACCAGCATGGGACAGGACTGGGGTGAGCAGTTCTTC. The chain employs TRBV15 and TRBJ2-1, with TRBD1 identical over 8 bases. Germline V gives CDR1 LNHNV, CDR2 YYDKDF (reference sequence). The CDR3 length is 14 residues. Trimming removed 4 bases from V and 9 bases from J; junction bases left unmatched: 8.

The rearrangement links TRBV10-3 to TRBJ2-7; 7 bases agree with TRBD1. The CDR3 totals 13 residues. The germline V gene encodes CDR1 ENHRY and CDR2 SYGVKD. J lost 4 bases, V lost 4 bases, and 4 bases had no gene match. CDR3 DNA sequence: TGTGCCATCAGTGCGGGACAGACTTACGAGCAGTACTTC. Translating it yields CAISAGQTYEQYF.

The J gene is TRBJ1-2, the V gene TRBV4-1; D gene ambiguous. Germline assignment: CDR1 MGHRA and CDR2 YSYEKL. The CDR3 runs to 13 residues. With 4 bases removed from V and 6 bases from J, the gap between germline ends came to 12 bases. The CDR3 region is CASSPTGEDGYTF. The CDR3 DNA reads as TGCGCCAGCAGCCCCACGGGTGAGGATGGCTACACCTTC.

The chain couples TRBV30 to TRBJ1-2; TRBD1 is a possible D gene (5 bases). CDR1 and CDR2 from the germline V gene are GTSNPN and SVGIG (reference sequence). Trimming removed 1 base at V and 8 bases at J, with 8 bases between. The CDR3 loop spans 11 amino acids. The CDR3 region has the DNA TGTGCCTGGAGTGCTCAGGGCGGCTACACCTTC. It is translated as CAWSAQGGYTF.

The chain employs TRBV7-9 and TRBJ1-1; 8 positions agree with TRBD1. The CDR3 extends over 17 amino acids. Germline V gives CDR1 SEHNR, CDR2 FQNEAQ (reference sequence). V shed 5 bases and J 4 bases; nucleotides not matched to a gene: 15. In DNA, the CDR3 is TGTGCCAGCAGCCCGCTCACCGGACAGGGTAAGGTCACTGAAGCTTTCTTT. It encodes CASSPLTGQGKVTEAFF.

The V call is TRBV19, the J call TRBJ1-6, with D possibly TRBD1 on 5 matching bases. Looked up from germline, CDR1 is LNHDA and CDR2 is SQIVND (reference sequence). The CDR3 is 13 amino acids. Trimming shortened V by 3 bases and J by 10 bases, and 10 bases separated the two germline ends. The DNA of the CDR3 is TGTGCCAGTAGTATGGGGCAGACCTCACCCCTCCACTTT. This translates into CASSMGQTSPLHF.

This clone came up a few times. In DNA form, the CDR3 reads TGTGCCAGCAGCTGGACAAAGAACACCGGGGAGCTGTTTTTT. As protein: CASSWTKNTGELFF. The V and J genes are TRBV5-6 and TRBJ2-2; TRBD1 might be the D (5 bases). The CDR3 has 14 residues. V was pared by 3 bases and J by 1 base, with 7 bases between. The germline CDR1 and CDR2 sequences are SGHDT and YYEEEE.

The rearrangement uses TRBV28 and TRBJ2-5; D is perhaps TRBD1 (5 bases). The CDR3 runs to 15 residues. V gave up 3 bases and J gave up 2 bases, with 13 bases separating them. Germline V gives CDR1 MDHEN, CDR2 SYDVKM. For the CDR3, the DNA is TGTGCCAGCAGTTTTTTAGGGGAACCTCAAGAGACCCAGTACTTC. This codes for CASSFLGEPQETQYF.

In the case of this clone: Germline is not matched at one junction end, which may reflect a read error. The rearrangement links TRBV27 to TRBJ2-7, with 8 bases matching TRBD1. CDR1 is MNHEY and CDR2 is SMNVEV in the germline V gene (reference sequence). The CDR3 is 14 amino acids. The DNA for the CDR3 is TGTGCCACCAGTCTCGAGACAGGGGCCTACGAGCAGTACTTC. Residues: CATSLETGAYEQYF.

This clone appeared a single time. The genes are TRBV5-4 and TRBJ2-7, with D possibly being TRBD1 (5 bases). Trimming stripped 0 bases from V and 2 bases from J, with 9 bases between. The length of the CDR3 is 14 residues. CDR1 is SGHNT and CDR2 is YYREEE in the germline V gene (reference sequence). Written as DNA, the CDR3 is TGTGCCAGCAGCTTGGAGCAGGGCACCTACGAGCAGTACTTC. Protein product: CASSLEQGTYEQYF. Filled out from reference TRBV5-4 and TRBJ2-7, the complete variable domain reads ETGVTQSPTHLIKTRGQQVTLRCSSQSGHNTVSWYQQALGQGPQFIFQYYREEENGRGNFPPRFSGLQFPNYSSELNVNALELDDSALYLCASSLEQGTYEQYFGPGTRLTVT.

The CDR3 reads CASSQSISGALNEQFF. The CDR3 DNA reads as TGTGCCAGCAGCCAATCGATTAGCGGGGCTCTTAATGAGCAGTTCTTC. The gene calls are TRBV16 and TRBJ2-1; 8 nucleotides match TRBD2. In germline, CDR1 is KGHSY, CDR2 FQNENV. This CDR3 region has 16 residues. J lost 7 bases, V lost 0 bases, and 8 bases had no gene match.

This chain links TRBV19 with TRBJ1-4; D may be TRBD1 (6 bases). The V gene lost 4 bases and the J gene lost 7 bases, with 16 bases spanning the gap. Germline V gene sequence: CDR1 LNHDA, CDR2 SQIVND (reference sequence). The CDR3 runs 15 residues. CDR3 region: CASSTTGWSGEKLFF. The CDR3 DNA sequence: TGTGCCAGTAGTACCACAGGGTGGTCGGGTGAAAAACTGTTTTTT.

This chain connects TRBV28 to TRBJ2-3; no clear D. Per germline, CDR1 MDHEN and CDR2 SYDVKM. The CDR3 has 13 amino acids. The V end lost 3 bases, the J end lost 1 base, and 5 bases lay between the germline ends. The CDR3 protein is CASSFPGTDTQYF. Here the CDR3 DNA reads TGTGCCAGCAGTTTTCCGGGCACAGATACGCAGTATTTT.

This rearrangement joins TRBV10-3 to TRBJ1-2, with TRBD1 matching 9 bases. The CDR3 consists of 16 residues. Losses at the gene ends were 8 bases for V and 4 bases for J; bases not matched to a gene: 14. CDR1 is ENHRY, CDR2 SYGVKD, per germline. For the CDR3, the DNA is TGTGCCATCGGGCCCTGGACAGGGGTGAGTTCCTATGGCTACACCTTC. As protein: CAIGPWTGVSSYGYTF.

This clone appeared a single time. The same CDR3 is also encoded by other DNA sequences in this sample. The CDR3 loop is CASSLGTGEQYF. In DNA form, the CDR3 reads TGTGCCAGCAGTTTAGGGACAGGCGAGCAGTACTTC. The chain is built from TRBV12-3 or TRBV12-4 and TRBJ2-7, with 7 bases lining up with TRBD1. Trimming removed 1 base from V and 6 bases from J; junction bases left unmatched: 0. The CDR3 has 12 residues.

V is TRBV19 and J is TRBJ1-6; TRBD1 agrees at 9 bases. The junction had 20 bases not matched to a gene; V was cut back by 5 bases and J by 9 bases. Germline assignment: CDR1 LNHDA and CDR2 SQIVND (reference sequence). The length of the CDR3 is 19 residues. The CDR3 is CASSHPGQGARERASPLHF. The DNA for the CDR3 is TGTGCCAGTAGTCATCCGGGACAGGGTGCACGGGAACGGGCTTCACCCCTCCACTTT.

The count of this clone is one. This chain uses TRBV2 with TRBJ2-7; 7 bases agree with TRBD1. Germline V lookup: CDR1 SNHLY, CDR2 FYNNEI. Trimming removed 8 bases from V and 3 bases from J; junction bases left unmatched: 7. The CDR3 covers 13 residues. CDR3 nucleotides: TGTGCCAGCGGGTCTGACAGGGACTACGAGCAGTACTTC. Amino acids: CASGSDRDYEQYF.